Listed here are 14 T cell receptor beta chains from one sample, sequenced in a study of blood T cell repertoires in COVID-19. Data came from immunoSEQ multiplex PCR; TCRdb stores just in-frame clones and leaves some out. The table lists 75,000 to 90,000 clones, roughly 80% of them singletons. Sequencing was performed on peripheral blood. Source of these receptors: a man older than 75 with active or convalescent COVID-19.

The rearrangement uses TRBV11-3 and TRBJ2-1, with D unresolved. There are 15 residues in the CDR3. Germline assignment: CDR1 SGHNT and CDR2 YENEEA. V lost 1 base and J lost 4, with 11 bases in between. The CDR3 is CASSLVHSIYNEQFF. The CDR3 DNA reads TGTGCCAGCAGCTTAGTCCACAGCATTTACAATGAGCAGTTCTTC.

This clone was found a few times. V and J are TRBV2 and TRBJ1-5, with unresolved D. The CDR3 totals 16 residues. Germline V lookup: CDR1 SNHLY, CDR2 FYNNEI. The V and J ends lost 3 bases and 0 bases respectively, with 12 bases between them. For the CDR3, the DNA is TGTGCCAGCAGTGACGTAGGACTAGATAGCAATCAGCCCCAGCATTTT. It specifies CASSDVGLDSNQPQHF.

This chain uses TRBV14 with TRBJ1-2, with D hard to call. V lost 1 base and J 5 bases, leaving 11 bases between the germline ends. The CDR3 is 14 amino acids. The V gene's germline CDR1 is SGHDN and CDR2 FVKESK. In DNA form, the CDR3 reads TGTGCCAGCAGCCAAGTTGGGAGAGAGTATGGCTACACCTTC. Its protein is CASSQVGREYGYTF.

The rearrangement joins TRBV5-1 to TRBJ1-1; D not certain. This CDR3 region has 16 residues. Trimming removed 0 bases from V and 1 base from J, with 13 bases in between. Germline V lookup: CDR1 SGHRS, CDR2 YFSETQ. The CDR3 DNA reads TGCGCCAGCAGCTTGGTTGGGAGCCCCAAGAACACTGAAGCTTTCTTT. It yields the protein CASSLVGSPKNTEAFF.

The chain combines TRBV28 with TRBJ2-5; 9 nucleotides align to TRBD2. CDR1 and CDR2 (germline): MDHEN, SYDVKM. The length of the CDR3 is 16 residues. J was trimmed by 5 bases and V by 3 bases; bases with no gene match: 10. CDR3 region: CASSFSGSPGRETQYF. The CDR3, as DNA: TGTGCCAGCAGTTTTAGCGGGAGCCCCGGTAGGGAGACCCAGTACTTC.

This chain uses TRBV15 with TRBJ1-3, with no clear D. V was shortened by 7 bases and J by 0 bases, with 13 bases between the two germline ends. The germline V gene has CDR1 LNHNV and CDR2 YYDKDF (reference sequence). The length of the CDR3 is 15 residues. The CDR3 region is CATTDIMPSGNTIYF. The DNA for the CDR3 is TGTGCCACCACCGACATAATGCCCTCTGGAAACACCATATATTTT.

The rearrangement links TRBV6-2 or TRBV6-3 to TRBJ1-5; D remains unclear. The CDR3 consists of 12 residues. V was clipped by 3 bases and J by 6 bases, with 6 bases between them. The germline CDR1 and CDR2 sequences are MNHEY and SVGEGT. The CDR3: CASSYLSQPQHF. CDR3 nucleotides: TGTGCCAGCAGTTATCTCTCTCAGCCCCAGCATTTT.

The CDR3 DNA reads TGTGCCAGCAGCTCGGGACTACGACGGAAGACCCAGTACTTC. This sequence encodes CASSSGLRRKTQYF. V is TRBV11-2 and J is TRBJ2-5; 7 nucleotides agree with TRBD2. Germline CDR1 is SGHAT and CDR2 is FQNNGV. J gave up 6 bases and V 4 bases, and 8 bases lay outside the gene matches. This CDR3 is built from 14 residues. Looking up the rest from reference TRBV11-2 and TRBJ2-5 gives the full variable domain: EAGVAQSPRYKIIEKRQSVAFWCNPISGHATLYWYQQILGQGPKLLIQFQNNGVVDDSQLPKDRFSAERLKGVDSTLKIQPAKLEDSAVYLCASSSGLRRKTQYFGPGTRLLVL.

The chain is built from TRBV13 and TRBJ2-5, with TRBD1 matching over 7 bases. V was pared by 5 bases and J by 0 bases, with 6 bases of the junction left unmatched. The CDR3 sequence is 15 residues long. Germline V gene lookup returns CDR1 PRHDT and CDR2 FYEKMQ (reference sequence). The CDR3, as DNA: TGTGCCAGCAGCCAAGGCAGGGGGAACCAAGAGACCCAGTACTTC. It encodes CASSQGRGNQETQYF.

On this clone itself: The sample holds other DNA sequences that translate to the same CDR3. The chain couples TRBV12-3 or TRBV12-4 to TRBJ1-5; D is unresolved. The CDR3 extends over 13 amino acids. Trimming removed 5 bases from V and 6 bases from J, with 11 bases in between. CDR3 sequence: CASSLGALQPQHF. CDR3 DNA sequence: TGTGCCAGCAGTCTCGGAGCCCTTCAGCCCCAGCATTTT.

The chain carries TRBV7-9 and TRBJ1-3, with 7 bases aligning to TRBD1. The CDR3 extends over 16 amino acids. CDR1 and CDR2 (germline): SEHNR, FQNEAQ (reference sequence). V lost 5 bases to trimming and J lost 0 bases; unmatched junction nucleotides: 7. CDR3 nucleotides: TGTGCCAGCAGCAAGTGGCCAGGGGGCTCTGGAAACACCATATATTTT. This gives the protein CASSKWPGGSGNTIYF.

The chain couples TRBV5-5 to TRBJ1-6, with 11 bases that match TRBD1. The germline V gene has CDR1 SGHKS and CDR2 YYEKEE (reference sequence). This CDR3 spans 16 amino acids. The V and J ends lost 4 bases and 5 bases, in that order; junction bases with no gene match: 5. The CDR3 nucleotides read TGTGCCAGCAGCATGGGACAGGGGGTAAATAATTCACCCCTCCACTTT. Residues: CASSMGQGVNNSPLHF.

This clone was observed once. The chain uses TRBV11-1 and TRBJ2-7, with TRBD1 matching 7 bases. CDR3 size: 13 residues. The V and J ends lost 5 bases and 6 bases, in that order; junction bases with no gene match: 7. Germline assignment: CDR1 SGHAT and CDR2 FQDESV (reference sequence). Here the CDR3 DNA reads TGTGCCAGCAGCAGAGGACAGGTCCGCGAGCAGTACGTC. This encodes CASSRGQVREQYV.

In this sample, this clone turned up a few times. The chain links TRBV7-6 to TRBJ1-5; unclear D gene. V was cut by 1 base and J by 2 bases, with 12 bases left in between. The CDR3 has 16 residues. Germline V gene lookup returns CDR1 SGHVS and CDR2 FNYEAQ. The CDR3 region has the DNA TGTGCCAGCAGCTTAGGAGGTCAGCTGGGCAATCAGCCCCAGCATTTT. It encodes CASSLGGQLGNQPQHF.